This entry describes one T cell receptor beta chain. Its antigen is still unknown. No qualities accompany the bases; no much larger clone lies one base away. The TCR beta CDR3 regions were amplified from RNA transcripts. The TCR CDR3 was subjected to a first round of RT-PCR using the HTBI primer set and the Qiagen OneStep RT-PCR kit. Libraries were constructed in a second round of multiplex PCR, after which size selection and purification were carried out. Paired-end sequencing of the libraries was performed with 100 bp reads on an Illumina HiSeq2000. As for how the authors treated the data: SOAPnuke was used to process the raw data, throwing out any read that contained adapters or uncalled bases, had a mean Phred below 15, or lacked an exact constant-primer or identifier match. High-quality paired reads were merged with COPE v1.2.5, and unique nucleotide sequences were defined as clonotypes. MiTCR v1.1 was used to align the clonotypes against IMGT TRBV, TRBD and TRBJ reference segments. The analysis was restricted to V-J combinations with a frequency above 0.0001, which together covered approximately 99% of the repertoires. A TCS score was defined as the ratio between F50 (clonal expansion) and ExV (chaos), using BLOSUM62-based TCRdist between CDR3 peptides within each V-J. Welch's t-statistics and random forest reduced roughly 500 V-J features to 13, which were used in a naive Bayes classifier (R e1071). The similarity between thyroid and blood repertoires was quantified using the Morisita-Horn index. Starting from the raw public reads, TCRdb applied fastp trimming at Q25, assembled clones with MiXCR and retained in-frame beta chains. CDR3 protein sequences are deduplicated, and each keeps its most common genes and DNA. The V and J calls and clone size come from TCRdb's table, not from the authors' own analysis. This sample has roughly 500,000 distinct CDR3 sequences in its table, and 40% to 50% of those were observed once. The leading ten clones occupy 44% of the sample.

The data stem from a study of T cells in Graves' hyperthyroidism and ophthalmopathy (dated by TCRdb to the late 2010s). In the study overall: To identify TCR V-J signatures that set the groups apart, the researchers used a discovery cohort of 100 patients, made up of roughly 40 with Graves' ophthalmopathy and 57 with stable Graves' hyperthyroidism. The study also compared thyroid tissue and blood T-cell repertoires from about 6 Graves' hyperthyroidism patients. The approximately 95 discovery patients were divided at random into training and test sets in a 7:3 ratio. The paper reports TCR Vbeta CDR3 sequencing of some 140 peripheral blood samples: approximately 41 ophthalmopathy, some 80 hyperthyroidism and around 17 progressor patients. Following sampling, methimazole starting at 30 mg daily was given to hyperthyroidism patients, and high-dose intravenous methylprednisolone was given to ophthalmopathy patients. Whether ophthalmopathy could be predicted prospectively was tested in an independent validation cohort made up of some 20 hyperthyroidism patients plus 17 patients who later progressed to ophthalmopathy.

Counted from cysteine to phenylalanine, this CDR3 has 14 amino acids. Only the CDR3 DNA is retained, 42 bases long and in frame from the first base. V is cut back by 6 bases and J by 7 bases, with 11 bases in the junction unmatched. The germline V gene supplies CDR1 MGHDK and CDR2 SYGVNS. The study excluded patients with uncontrolled infections, other autoimmune diseases, pregnancy or lactation. Diagnoses were based on clinical symptoms, serum thyroxine and TRAb, thyroid ultrasound and orbital computed tomography. Total RNA was extracted using Trizol reagent, and RNA quality was assessed on an Agilent 2100 Bioanalyzer. General findings and caveats noted by the study authors: In validation, the model predicted progression to ophthalmopathy with roughly 70% sensitivity and about 72% specificity, a median of approximately 6.5 months before onset. Blood samples also contained most of the expanded thyroid clonotypes (frequency above 0.001), which suggests that blood repertoires may reflect thyroid immune responses. Ophthalmopathy was separated from stable hyperthyroidism by a 13 V-J signature model, with about 86% sensitivity and roughly 81% specificity obtained in cross-validation and 80%/75% obtained in testing. No statistical method was used to fix the sample size in advance, and group allocation was not hidden from the investigators.

The TCR was taken from an adult woman with Graves' disease, either hyperthyroidism or ophthalmopathy (not recorded which). The V and J genes are TRBV25-1 and TRBJ2-7; TRBD1 aligns with 8 central bases. The sequenced material came from peripheral blood or thyroid tissue (not recorded which). The CDR3 reads CASSLAQGAREQYF. The DNA is as follows: TGTGCCAGCAGCCTGGCCCAGGGGGCGAGGGAGCAGTACTTC.